Given below is one TCR beta chain in context. Germline V gene data show CDR1 as SQVTM and CDR2 as ANQGSEA. The V segment lost 6 bases and the J segment 5 bases; nucleotides outside the gene matches: 12. There are 15 residues in the CDR3. These data belong to a study of blood T cell repertoires in COVID-19. Looking at the study overall: COVID-19 samples collected from the United States, Italy and Spain covered acute and convalescent phases. T cells, B-cell-depleted T cells, or PBMCs provided the cDNA or gDNA that served as material.

Per the authors' pipeline: Estimation of nucleated cell counts was performed using reference gene primer amplification. The repertoire was sequenced with immunoSEQ multiplex PCR; TCRdb's copy has only in-frame clones and lacks some. V, J and clone size reflect that table, while D and trimming were determined from the DNA. The table shows about 27,000 clones, with around 83% occurring only once. The TCR comes from a man aged 65 to 79 with acute or convalescent COVID-19. V is TRBV29-1 and J is TRBJ2-5, with 10 bases that match TRBD1. The source material was peripheral blood. The CDR3 nucleotides are TGCAGCGTAAGGGGCGGGACAGGGGACGGGGAGACCCAGTACTTC. Its protein product is CSVRGGTGDGETQYF.